The clone carrying this T cell receptor (beta chain) was observed many times. The antigen remains undetermined. This CDR3 is 12 amino acids long. V shed 4 bases and J shed 1 base, with 4 bases lying between them. The germline CDR1 and CDR2 sequences are SGHAT and FQNNGV. The sample belongs to a study of CD8 T cells in ankylosing spondylitis. General study findings and limits: Within ankylosing spondylitis blood, a TCR beta motif made up of under 10 highly homologous variants appeared to be characteristic. Matched ankylosing spondylitis synovial fluid reportedly showed significant enrichment of disease-linked clones.

Quantitative 5'-RACE with molecular barcodes produced the TCR beta libraries. TCRdb fed the 5' RACE reads into MiXCR, producing one record per CDR3 protein. The table records under 150,000 distinct CDR3 sequences, 17% of them present only once. The chain joins TRBV11-2 to TRBJ1-1; no firm D call. The clonotype comes from a male donor with ankylosing spondylitis. The sequenced sample consisted of blood, either unsorted or a sorted T cell fraction (not recorded which). DNA of the CDR3: TGTGCCAGCAGCTACCCGAACACTGAAGCTTTCTTT. It yields the protein CASSYPNTEAFF.